This T cell receptor beta chain was identified during a study of blood T cell repertoires in COVID-19. CDR1 is SGHRS and CDR2 is YFSETQ in the germline V gene. The CDR3 contains 15 residues. V lost 4 bases, J lost 4 bases, and 14 bases lay in between. This clone was recorded once. Per the original data handling: Amplification of reference gene primers provided the estimated nucleated cell counts. Libraries were prepared by immunoSEQ multiplex PCR; TCRdb keeps only in-frame clonotypes and omits some of them. That table supplies the V and J calls and clone size; D and trimming were determined from the DNA. Of about 530,000 clones in the sample, around 90% were seen once. Those enrolled in Seattle joined during active infection and were followed longitudinally afterward.

J is TRBJ2-2 and V is TRBV5-1; D call uncertain. The source of this sequence is a woman aged 50 to 60 with COVID-19, enrolled during active disease. The sequencing input was peripheral blood. CDR3 DNA sequence: TGCGCCAGCAGCCCGAGGCAGTCGATCACCGGGGAGCTGTTTTTT. Translated, it gives CASSPRQSITGELFF. The full variable domain, with the rest looked up from reference TRBV5-1 and TRBJ2-2, is KAGVTQTPRYLIKTRGQQVTLSCSPISGHRSVSWYQQTPGQGLQFLFEYFSETQRNKGNFPGRFSGRQFSNSRSEMNVSTLELGDSALYLCASSPRQSITGELFFGEGSRLTVL.